The clone carrying this TCR beta chain was counted a single time. Using immunoSEQ multiplex PCR, the repertoire was profiled, and TCRdb retains in-frame clones only, with some absent. The sample has 350,000 to 450,000 clones, about 83% seen once; the top ten hold around 7.3%. Germline lookup yields CDR1 LGHDT and CDR2 YNNKEL (reference sequence). CDR3 length equals 14 residues. Trimming took off 4 bases at V and 8 bases at J, with 15 bases between the two ends. These data come from a study of Ad26.COV2.S vaccination and SARS-CoV-2 variants. Treatment specified: around 19 received Ad26.COV2.S at low or high dose, single or two shots; roughly five received placebo; per-sample allocation not given. Collection of the samples took place on day 63 after the first injection of vaccine or placebo.

This receptor was identified in a person between 18 and 59 years old who received the Ad26.COV2.S COVID-19 vaccine or a placebo. This specimen was peripheral blood, taken in a trial of Ad26.COV2.S vaccine versus placebo. The genes are TRBV3-1 (or the pseudogene TRBV3-2) and TRBJ2-1, with D uncertain. In DNA form, the CDR3 reads TGTGCCAGCAGCCGCGAATGGGGTAGGGATGAGCAGTTCTTC. It yields the protein CASSREWGRDEQFF.